This T cell receptor (beta chain) originates from a study of CD8+ T cells in alopecia areata. Study-wide context: Female C3H/HeJ mice aged about 7-11 weeks received skin from spontaneously alopecic C3H/HeJ graft donors aged about 6-12 months. Study-wide results and limits: Normal scalp had lower clonality than lesional scalp, with alopecia totalis/universalis lesions showing this most strongly. Scalp samples also yield sequences of resident alphabeta T cells from normal skin.

Following extraction, RNA underwent reverse transcription to cDNA, which served as the sequencing template. Libraries were prepared by immunoSEQ multiplex PCR; TCRdb keeps only in-frame clonotypes and omits some of them. The sample has around 300,000 clones, none seen only once. CD4, CD8alpha, NKG2D, NKG2ACE and other markers were used to sort pooled cutaneous lymph node cells. The germline gives CDR1 SGHDT, CDR2 FRDEAV. The CDR3 totals 14 residues. V lost 5 bases to trimming and J lost 0 bases; unmatched junction nucleotides: 4. A word on this clone: Its specificity is not known. Genes here carry mouse names. Read sequence stops 4 residues before the CDR3 end, and the germline J gene provides the missing end.

This TCR was sampled from a C3H/HeJ mouse with alopecia areata. As its MHC haplotype, the strain has H2-k. V and J are TRBV14 and TRBJ2-7; 8 positions match TRBD1. The sample taken for sequencing was CD4+ T cells sorted from a lymph node. The chain's CDR3 is CASRPGTGSYEQYF. The CDR3 DNA, read in part, is TGTGCCAGCAGGCCGGGGACAGGCTCCTAT.